This TCR beta chain was obtained from a study of blood T cells in healthy people across ages. General observations from the study: The donors' CMV status was not determined, possibly confounding changes in expanded clonotypes. Per million T cells, TCR beta diversity dropped roughly linearly as age increased.

This clonotype was observed a few times. The antigen is not known. Germline V gene sequence: CDR1 ENHRY, CDR2 SYGVKD. Trimming pared 2 bases from V and 4 bases from J, leaving 16 bases between. The CDR3 is 16 amino acids. With a J-beta primer mix and a sample-barcoded 5' primer, a second PCR ran about 7 to 12 cycles. A 12-random-nucleotide template-switch adaptor tagged each cDNA molecule. TCRdb used MiXCR to reprocess the 5' RACE reads, holding one entry per CDR3 protein. The sample records 1.5 million to 2 million distinct CDR3 sequences, approximately 30% being singletons. Sequencing was carried out using blood. This TCR was recovered from a woman in her twenties or thirties in good health. The genes are TRBV10-3 and TRBJ2-3, with D perhaps matching TRBD2 (6 bases). CDR3 amino acids: CAISEGPGGGADTQYF. The CDR3 DNA reads as TGTGCCATCAGTGAGGGACCTGGCGGAGGGGCAGATACGCAGTATTTT.